This record concerns one T cell receptor beta chain sequence. The sample is drawn from a study of T cell changes during pregnancy in multiple sclerosis. TCRdb keeps only in-frame clones here, not all; method: immunoSEQ multiplex PCR. The profile shows about 68,000 clones, about 90% of them singletons. This CDR3 spans 17 amino acids. After removal of 3 bases from V and 1 base from J, the junction contained 10 bases not matched to a gene. Germline lookup yields CDR1 LGHNT and CDR2 FRNRAP. The sequencing here drew on peripheral blood, taken in the second trimester of pregnancy. The source is a female donor in good health, enrolled as a control in a pregnancy study. This chain joins TRBV12-5 and TRBJ1-1; TRBD1 matches 8 bases. In DNA, the CDR3 is TGTGCTAGTGGTTTAGGAGGGTACAGGGGGAGGAACACTGAAGCTTTCTTT. This translates into CASGLGGYRGRNTEAFF. Filled out from reference TRBV12-5 and TRBJ1-1, the complete variable domain reads DARVTQTPRHKVTEMGQEVTMRCQPILGHNTVFWYRQTMMQGLELLAYFRNRAPLDDSGMPKDRFSAEMPDATLATLKIQPSEPRDSAVYFCASGLGGYRGRNTEAFFGQGTRLTVV.